These 11 T cell receptor beta chains originate from one sample sequenced in a study of T cells in Graves' hyperthyroidism and ophthalmopathy. Regions amplified from RNA transcripts were the TCR beta CDR3 regions. Initially, a first-round RT-PCR of the TCR CDR3 employed the HTBI primer set. In TCRdb, the multiplex PCR reads were re-called with MiXCR into one record per CDR3 protein. Of 500,000 to 600,000 distinct CDR3 sequences detected, just over 45% appear once; the ten largest clones hold approximately 7.5%. Material for sequencing was peripheral blood or thyroid tissue (not recorded which). The receptors here all came from a woman aged 18 to 35 with Graves' hyperthyroidism.

The chain couples TRBV12-3 or TRBV12-4 to TRBJ2-5; 15 nucleotides align to TRBD2. The CDR3 spans 17 residues. With 6 bases clipped from V and 0 bases from J, the junction kept 5 bases outside the gene matches. CDR3 loop: CASSAGLAGGYQETQYF. The CDR3 bases are TGTGCCAGCAGCGCTGGACTAGCGGGAGGGTACCAAGAGACCCAGTACTTC.

This clonotype was seen ten or more times. The chain has TRBV12-3 or TRBV12-4 and TRBJ1-5; perhaps TRBD1 as D (6 bases). The V gene lost 6 bases and the J gene lost 10 bases, with 19 bases spanning the gap. The CDR3 has 14 residues. CDR3 DNA sequence: TGTGCCAGCAGCCGCGGGCAGGGGCCTCCTCCCCAGCATTTT. As protein: CASSRGQGPPPQHF.

Comments on this clonotype: Since a much larger clone is just one base distant, this may be a read error. The chain combines TRBV5-4 with TRBJ2-5, with D possibly being TRBD1 (6 bases). The CDR3 has 13 amino acids. Germline V gives CDR1 SGHNT, CDR2 YYREEE (reference sequence). V was pared by 4 bases and J by 5 bases, with 12 bases between. The chain's CDR3 is CASSAGQRETQYF. The CDR3 DNA sequence: TGTGCCAGCAGCGCCGGACAGCGGGAGACCCAGTACTTC.

For this clonotype: Its ends do not fully match the called genes, so a read error is possible. The chain links TRBV15 to TRBJ2-1; 9 nucleotides agree with TRBD2. This CDR3 contains 16 residues. The V gene's germline CDR1 is LNHNV and CDR2 YYDKDF (reference sequence). The CDR3 DNA reads as TGTGCCGCCAGCAGACAGACTAGCGGAGGCTACAATGAGCAGTTCTTC. Residues: CAASRQTSGGYNEQFF. The full variable domain, its missing parts supplied by reference TRBV15 and TRBJ2-1, is DAMVIQNPRYQVTQFGKPVTLSCSQTLNHNVMYWYQQKSSQAPKLLFHYYDKDFNNEADTPDNFQSRRPNTSFCFLDIRSPGLGDTAMYLCAASRQTSGGYNEQFFGPGTRLTVL.

The table lists this clonotype with many counts. V usage is TRBV7-9 and J usage is TRBJ1-5, with D unresolved. The V gene's germline CDR1 is SEHNR and CDR2 FQNEAQ (reference sequence). Trimming took 3 bases from V and 3 from J, leaving 9 bases between them. CDR3 length equals 14 residues. The CDR3 here is CASSLQEHNQPQHF. DNA of the CDR3: TGTGCCAGCAGCTTGCAGGAGCACAATCAGCCCCAGCATTTT.

The chain links TRBV24-1 to TRBJ2-7; unclear D gene. V lost 5 bases to trimming and J lost 7 bases, with 17 bases between them. The germline gives CDR1 KGHDR, CDR2 SFDVKD. There are 14 residues in the CDR3. This chain's CDR3 is CATSGESSYNEQYF. The DNA for the CDR3 is TGTGCCACCAGTGGCGAAAGCTCCTACAATGAGCAGTACTTC.

This chain uses TRBV12-3 or TRBV12-4 with TRBJ2-2; D gene unclear. The CDR3 is 15 amino acids. The germline V and J ends were trimmed by 6 bases and 2 bases, with 13 bases remaining between them. The CDR3 reads CASRSQRENTGELFF. The DNA of the CDR3 is TGTGCCAGCAGATCCCAGCGAGAAAACACCGGGGAGCTGTTTTTT.

The table lists this clonotype with many counts. The chain links TRBV7-3 to TRBJ1-1, with TRBD1 as a possible D gene (6 bases). The CDR3 runs 13 residues. CDR1 SGHTA and CDR2 FQGTGA come from the germline V gene. V was cut by 6 bases and J by 8 bases, with 16 bases left in between. DNA for the CDR3: TGTGCCAGCAGACTAATCCCCGGACAGGAAGCTTTCTTT. This translates into CASRLIPGQEAFF.

Remarks on this clonotype: At one of its ends the junction is not consistent with the germline gene, which may arise from a read error. This rearrangement joins TRBV9 to TRBJ1-2; D gene uncertain. The germline V gene has CDR1 SGDLS and CDR2 YYNGEE. The length of the CDR3 is 14 residues. DNA for the CDR3: TGTACCAGCAGTACCTCCTGGAGCAACTATGGCTACACCTTC. It translates to CTSSTSWSNYGYTF.

A few counts support this clonotype. The chain is built from TRBV10-3 and TRBJ2-1; 9 bases line up with TRBD1. V shed 10 bases, J shed 3 bases, and the junction held 7 bases outside the gene matches. CDR1 and CDR2 (germline): ENHRY, SYGVKD. The CDR3 loop spans 14 amino acids. The chain's CDR3 is CASMDRGNYNEQFF. The CDR3 DNA is TGTGCCAGCATGGACAGGGGAAACTACAATGAGCAGTTCTTC.

This rearrangement joins TRBV2 to TRBJ1-1; D not certain. Germline V gene sequence: CDR1 SNHLY, CDR2 FYNNEI. Trimming cost V 6 bases and J 2 bases, with 16 bases left between them. The CDR3 consists of 15 residues. In DNA, the CDR3 is TGTGCCAGCAGCGAACAGATCTCTGGAAACACTGAAGCTTTCTTT. Translating gives CASSEQISGNTEAFF. The whole variable domain, remainder taken from reference TRBV2 and TRBJ1-1, is EPEVTQTPSHQVTQMGQEVILRCVPISNHLYFYWYRQILGQKVEFLVSFYNNEISEKSEIFDDQFSVERPDGSNFTLKIRSTKLEDSAMYFCASSEQISGNTEAFFGQGTRLTVV.